This entry lists 26 T cell receptor beta chains sequenced from one sample in a study of blood T cell repertoires in COVID-19. Measured with immunoSEQ multiplex PCR; TCRdb has only the in-frame clones, and not every one. The data contain around 300,000 clones, about nine tenths of them seen just once; the ten biggest clones take up 1.5% to 2%. Source material: PBMCs or T cells enriched from blood (not recorded which). These TCRs come from a woman aged 40 to 50 who had recovered from COVID-19.

The chain combines TRBV11-2 with TRBJ2-1, with 7 positions matching TRBD2. The CDR3 spans 13 residues. Germline V gives CDR1 SGHAT, CDR2 FQNNGV. V was clipped by 10 bases and J by 8 bases; unmatched bases: 11. The CDR3 loop reads CATLASGRDEQFF. The CDR3 nucleotides read TGTGCCACCCTGGCTAGCGGACGGGATGAGCAGTTCTTC.

This clone came up a few times. The rearrangement uses TRBV11-2 and TRBJ2-1; 14 nucleotides agree with TRBD2. Germline V lookup: CDR1 SGHAT, CDR2 FQNNGV. The J segment lost 6 bases and the V segment lost 5 bases, leaving 6 bases of the junction unmatched. This CDR3 is 16 amino acids long. As DNA, the CDR3 is TGTGCCAGCAGCGGTCGACTAGCGGGAGGGCTCAATGAGCAGTTCTTC. It is translated as CASSGRLAGGLNEQFF.

In DNA form, the CDR3 reads TGTGCCAGCAGCCGCGGCCTAGCGGGGGATTCCTACGAGCAGTACTTC. Protein: CASSRGLAGDSYEQYF. The chain joins TRBV7-2 to TRBJ2-7; TRBD2 matches at 10 bases. Trimming removed 5 bases from V and 1 base from J; junction bases left unmatched: 8. The CDR3 is 16 amino acids. The V gene's germline CDR1 is SGHTA and CDR2 FQGNSA.

J is TRBJ1-1 and V is TRBV19; D is perhaps TRBD1 (5 bases). This CDR3 is 15 amino acids long. Germline loops: CDR1 LNHDA, CDR2 SQIVND (reference sequence). V was pared by 5 bases and J by 5 bases, with 18 bases between. For the CDR3, the DNA is TGTGCCAGTAGTGACCGACCTGTGGGGGGGACTGAAGCTTTCTTT. The encoded protein is CASSDRPVGGTEAFF.

The chain joins TRBV19 to TRBJ1-3; D may be TRBD1 (6 bases). Trimming stripped 7 bases from V and 3 bases from J, with 10 bases between. This CDR3 is built from 13 residues. Germline V CDR1 and CDR2: LNHDA, SQIVND (reference sequence). CDR3 sequence reads: CASTDRFGNTIYF. CDR3 bases: TGTGCCAGTACTGACAGGTTTGGAAACACCATATATTTT.

The V gene is TRBV9, the J gene TRBJ2-2; TRBD2 agrees at 11 bases. V gave up 4 bases and J gave up 7 bases; unmatched junction bases: 12. The germline gives CDR1 SGDLS, CDR2 YYNGEE. CDR3 length equals 17 residues. CDR3 coding DNA: TGTGCCAGCAGCTTAACCGGGACTAGCGGCCCCGTCGGGGAGCTGTTTTTT. This gives the protein CASSLTGTSGPVGELFF. Filled out from reference TRBV9 and TRBJ2-2, the complete variable domain reads DSGVTQTPKHLITATGQRVTLRCSPRSGDLSVYWYQQSLDQGLQFLIQYYNGEERAKGNILERFSAQQFPDLHSELNLSSLELGDSALYFCASSLTGTSGPVGELFFGEGSRLTVL.

V gene TRBV10-3 combines with J gene TRBJ2-1; 12 positions agree with TRBD1. J lost 9 bases, V lost 4 bases, and 1 base had no gene match. The germline V gene encodes CDR1 ENHRY and CDR2 SYGVKD. This CDR3 region has 13 residues. CDR3 in DNA: TGTGCCATCAGTGGGGACAGGGGGCCTGAGCAGTTCTTC. Translated: CAISGDRGPEQFF.

In DNA, the CDR3 is TGTGCCACCAGACCGGGTGGAAAACTGTTTTTT. This encodes CATRPGGKLFF. V usage is TRBV24-1 and J usage is TRBJ1-4; D remains unclear. V was clipped by 7 bases and J by 10 bases, with 9 bases between them. From germline, CDR1 is KGHDR and CDR2 SFDVKD. The CDR3 length is 11 residues.

J is TRBJ1-5 and V is TRBV2; 7 nucleotides match TRBD1. V shed 9 bases and J 5 bases; nucleotides not matched to a gene: 7. The CDR3 sequence is 13 residues long. The germline V gene has CDR1 SNHLY and CDR2 FYNNEI. In DNA form, the CDR3 reads TGTGCCAGTCGACAGGGAGAGGATCAGCCCCAGCATTTT. This gives the protein CASRQGEDQPQHF.

This rearrangement joins TRBV5-1 to TRBJ2-2, with D possibly matching TRBD2 (5 bases). The CDR3 covers 16 residues. V was clipped by 0 bases and J by 4 bases, with 13 bases between them. CDR1 and CDR2 from the germline V gene are SGHRS and YFSETQ. CDR3: CASSLDPVRGTGELFF. The CDR3 bases are TGCGCCAGCAGCTTGGATCCGGTTCGGGGCACCGGGGAGCTGTTTTTT. The full variable domain, in which reference TRBV5-1 and TRBJ2-2 provide the parts outside the CDR3, is KAGVTQTPRYLIKTRGQQVTLSCSPISGHRSVSWYQQTPGQGLQFLFEYFSETQRNKGNFPGRFSGRQFSNSRSEMNVSTLELGDSALYLCASSLDPVRGTGELFFGEGSRLTVL.

The rearrangement uses TRBV7-2 and TRBJ1-1; D not resolved. Germline CDR1 reads SGHTA; CDR2 reads FQGNSA. The CDR3 extends over 13 amino acids. V lost 2 bases and J 6 bases, leaving 10 bases between the germline ends. As DNA, the CDR3 is TGTGCCAGCAGCTTACGGATGGGCGCTGAAGCTTTCTTT. Its translation: CASSLRMGAEAFF.

The chain uses TRBV4-2 and TRBJ2-2, with 12 bases aligning to TRBD2. V lost 1 base to trimming and J lost 2 bases; unmatched junction nucleotides: 5. The CDR3 totals 18 residues. Looked up from germline, CDR1 is LGHNA and CDR2 is YNFKEQ. For the CDR3, the DNA is TGTGCCAGCAGCCAAGCTGGGACTAGCGGGTCTAACACCGGGGAGCTGTTTTTT. Its protein product is CASSQAGTSGSNTGELFF.

This clone was found a few times. This sequence joins TRBV4-2 and TRBJ2-1; 7 positions agree with TRBD2. Germline CDR1 LGHNA, CDR2 YNFKEQ. The CDR3 runs 16 residues. V lost 4 bases and J lost 0; bases outside the gene matches: 6. The CDR3 spells CASSREGISSYNEQFF. For the CDR3, the DNA is TGTGCCAGCAGCCGGGAGGGGATTAGCTCCTACAATGAGCAGTTCTTC.

This rearrangement joins TRBV5-4 to TRBJ2-1; D possibly corresponds to TRBD1 (6 bases). Germline-derived CDR1 and CDR2 are SGHNT and YYREEE (reference sequence). V gave up 3 bases and J gave up 4 bases, with 11 bases separating them. The CDR3 consists of 14 residues. CDR3 amino acids: CASSSLTGYNEQFF. The CDR3 nucleotides read TGTGCCAGCAGCTCGTTGACAGGTTACAATGAGCAGTTCTTC.

The rearrangement joins TRBV7-2 to TRBJ2-7; D gene uncertain. The germline V gene has CDR1 SGHTA and CDR2 FQGNSA. The V gene lost 3 bases and the J gene lost 0 bases, with 6 bases spanning the gap. This CDR3 has 13 residues. CDR3 in amino acids: CASSLYTSYEQYF. The CDR3 DNA follows: TGTGCCAGCAGCTTGTACACCTCCTACGAGCAGTACTTC.

The V and J genes are TRBV30 and TRBJ2-5; the match to TRBD2 covers 8 bases. The V and J ends lost 0 bases and 5 bases, in that order; junction bases with no gene match: 14. Germline V gene data show CDR1 as GTSNPN and CDR2 as SVGIG (reference sequence). The CDR3 is 17 amino acids. This CDR3 reads CAWSVSAHGGAGETQYF. The CDR3 bases are TGTGCCTGGAGTGTGTCGGCCCACGGGGGGGCCGGGGAGACCCAGTACTTC.

DNA for the CDR3: TGTGCCAGTAGTACCAGGGACCGGGGGTGGATGAACACTGAAGCTTTCTTT. Residues: CASSTRDRGWMNTEAFF. This rearrangement joins TRBV19 to TRBJ1-1; D is possibly TRBD1 (5 bases). Deletions cut 4 bases from V and 0 bases from J, with 18 bases between. The CDR3 runs 17 residues. The germline V gene encodes CDR1 LNHDA and CDR2 SQIVND (reference sequence).

The CDR3 sequence: CAWSTELAGGNEQFF. The DNA of the CDR3 is TGTGCCTGGTCCACAGAACTAGCGGGAGGGAATGAGCAGTTCTTC. This chain joins TRBV30 and TRBJ2-1; 13 bases agree with TRBD2. J lost 7 bases, V lost 5 bases, and 8 bases had no gene match. CDR1 and CDR2 from the germline V gene are GTSNPN and SVGIG (reference sequence). The CDR3 runs to 15 residues.

The chain joins TRBV30 to TRBJ1-4; tentative D call: TRBD1 (6 bases). Germline V gene lookup returns CDR1 GTSNPN and CDR2 SVGIG (reference sequence). The V gene lost 8 bases and the J gene lost 8 bases, with 24 bases spanning the gap. CDR3 length equals 15 residues. The CDR3 sequence: CALTYRWGLTEKLFF. The CDR3 bases are TGTGCCCTAACTTACAGGTGGGGGCTTACCGAAAAACTGTTTTTT.

This clone was seen only once. V gene TRBV19 combines with J gene TRBJ1-2; the match to TRBD1 covers 12 bases. V shed 3 bases and J 7 bases; nucleotides not matched to a gene: 6. Germline V gene data show CDR1 as LNHDA and CDR2 as SQIVND (reference sequence). This CDR3 is 15 amino acids long. The CDR3 region has the DNA TGTGCCAGTAGTATGTCGGGACAGGGGGCCAGTGGCTACACCTTC. Translation: CASSMSGQGASGYTF.

This sequence joins TRBV2 and TRBJ2-7; TRBD2 matches 11 bases. The CDR3 has 15 residues. The germline gives CDR1 SNHLY, CDR2 FYNNEI. J gave up 0 bases and V 6 bases, and 4 bases lay outside the gene matches. CDR3 bases: TGTGCCAGCAGCTCTAGCGGGGGGAACTCCTACGAGCAGTACTTC. Its translation is CASSSSGGNSYEQYF.

The rearrangement links TRBV25-1 to TRBJ2-7; a weak D match, TRBD1 (5 bases). V lost 3 bases, J lost 4 bases, and 19 bases lay in between. The CDR3 sequence is 16 residues long. CDR1 and CDR2 (germline): MGHDK, SYGVNS. The CDR3 loop is CASSDRETGSVYEQYF. The CDR3 bases are TGTGCCAGCAGTGACAGGGAAACGGGCAGTGTTTACGAGCAGTACTTC.

This clone was detected only once. This chain links TRBV20-1 with TRBJ2-1, with D tentatively TRBD1 (6 bases). Trimming pared 3 bases from V and 1 base from J, leaving 16 bases between. The CDR3 extends over 16 amino acids. The V gene's germline CDR1 is DFQATT and CDR2 SNEGSKA (reference sequence). The CDR3, as DNA: TGCAGTGCTAGTAACAGCAGGGGATATTCCTACAATGAGCAGTTCTTC. Translation: CSASNSRGYSYNEQFF.

To note about this clone: One end of the junction does not line up with germline, which may come from a read error. The chain uses TRBV7-7 and TRBJ2-1; 9 bases are shared with TRBD2. CDR3 length: 16 residues. Germline lookup yields CDR1 SSHAT and CDR2 FNYEAQ (reference sequence). In DNA, the CDR3 is TGTGCTAGCAGCTCGGGACTAGCTGGCCACGTCGATGAGCAGTTCTTC. Amino acid sequence: CASSSGLAGHVDEQFF.

For this clone: Other DNA sequences in the sample encode the same CDR3. The chain employs TRBV12-3 or TRBV12-4 and TRBJ1-1; the D is unclear. The CDR3 runs 12 residues. The ends were cut back, 3 bases at V and 1 base at J, with 3 bases in the middle. The CDR3 protein is CASSFRNTEAFF. The CDR3, as DNA: TGTGCCAGCAGTTTCAGGAACACTGAAGCTTTCTTT.

This clone is termed medium-sized (0.01 to 0.1%). J is TRBJ1-1 and V is TRBV21-1; the D call TRBD1 from the table was never checked on the DNA. TRBV21-1 is a recognized pseudogene. The CDR3 consists of 15 residues. CDR3 DNA: TGTGCCAGCAGCAAAGAAGGGGCAGCCAACACTGAAGCTTTCTTT. Its protein is CASSKEGAANTEAFF.